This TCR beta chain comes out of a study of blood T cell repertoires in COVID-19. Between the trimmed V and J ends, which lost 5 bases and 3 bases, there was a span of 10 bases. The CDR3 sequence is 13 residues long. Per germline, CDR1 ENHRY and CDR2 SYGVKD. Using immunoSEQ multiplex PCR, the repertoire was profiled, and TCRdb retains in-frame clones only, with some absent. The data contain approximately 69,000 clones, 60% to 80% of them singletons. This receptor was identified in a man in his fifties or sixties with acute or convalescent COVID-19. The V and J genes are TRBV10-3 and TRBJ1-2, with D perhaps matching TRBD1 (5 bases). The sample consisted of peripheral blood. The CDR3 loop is CAISLGTYYGYTF. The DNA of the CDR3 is TGTGCCATCAGTCTCGGGACTTACTATGGCTACACCTTC.